This T cell receptor (beta chain) was identified in a study of T cells in localized non-small cell lung cancer. Libraries were prepared by immunoSEQ multiplex PCR; TCRdb keeps only in-frame clonotypes and omits some of them. The sample includes about 91,000 clones, approximately 90% of them seen just once. Germline values: CDR1 LNHDA, CDR2 SQIVND (reference sequence). This CDR3 is 14 amino acids long. In the case of this clone: An end of the junction differs from the germline gene, which may be a read error.

The chain combines TRBV19 with TRBJ2-5; 10 positions match TRBD2. The material sequenced was peripheral blood, taken before any cancer treatment. The sequence came from a man aged 35-69 years with stage I squamous cell lung carcinoma. CDR3 DNA sequence: TGTGCCAGTAGGATAGCGGGAGGCGCTGAGACCCAGTACTTC. It encodes CASRIAGGAETQYF.